A single sample gave rise to the 7 T cell receptor beta chains below, sequenced in a study of molecular identifiers for immune sequencing clone quantification. One entry per CDR3 protein, called by TCRdb with MiXCR from the PCR reads. The repertoire has about 630,000 distinct CDR3 sequences, about 25% of them found once; the top ten carry 0.78%. Sequences were obtained from naive CD8+ T cells from blood, with Jurkat cell RNA spiked in. Subset specified: FACS-sorted CD8+CD4-CCR7+CD45RA+ naive T cells. The receptor set was obtained from a human donor in good health. Some libraries in this study had Jurkat cell RNA spiked in.

There are a few counts of this clonotype. A clone one base away is much larger, so this may be a read error. The chain joins TRBV5-6 to TRBJ2-7, with no clear D. The CDR3 sequence is 15 residues long. Germline CDR1 and CDR2: SGHDT and YYEEEE. Trimming left V 3 bases short and J 3 bases short, with 16 bases between. CDR3 sequence (DNA): TGTGCCAGCAGCTCGAATCAACTACTTCGCTACGAGCAGTACTTC. Protein: CASSSNQLLRYEQYF.

The chain is built from TRBV4-2 and TRBJ2-7, with D perhaps being TRBD1 or TRBD2 (6 bases each). Trimming removed 6 bases from V and 5 bases from J, with 17 bases in between. In germline, CDR1 is LGHNA, CDR2 YNFKEQ. The CDR3 runs to 14 residues. The CDR3 sequence is CASRLSPGEDEQYF. CDR3 nucleotide sequence: TGTGCCAGCAGGCTAAGTCCAGGGGAGGACGAGCAGTACTTC.

The gene calls are TRBV25-1 and TRBJ1-2; D possibly corresponds to TRBD1 (6 bases). Trimming removed 3 bases at V and 0 bases at J, with 11 bases between. This CDR3 contains 15 residues. Germline assignment: CDR1 MGHDK and CDR2 SYGVNS. The CDR3: CASSDRDTANYGYTF. Here the CDR3 DNA reads TGTGCCAGCAGTGACCGGGACACTGCTAACTATGGCTACACCTTC.

This chain links TRBV19 with TRBJ1-2, with unresolved D. V lost 4 bases and J lost 4, with 7 bases in between. The CDR3 runs to 12 residues. The germline gives CDR1 LNHDA, CDR2 SQIVND (reference sequence). The DNA of the CDR3 is TGTGCCAGTAGTACCAAAACCTATGGCTACACCTTC. Protein product: CASSTKTYGYTF.

This clonotype was counted only a few times. The chain is built from TRBV4-3 and TRBJ2-3; 9 bases match TRBD2. The CDR3 consists of 15 residues. The J segment lost 6 bases and the V segment lost 3 bases, leaving 7 bases of the junction unmatched. The germline CDR1 and CDR2 sequences are LGHNA and YSLEER. CDR3 in DNA: TGCGCCAGCAGCCACCTCGCGGGGGGGCGTGATACGCAGTATTTT. This translates into CASSHLAGGRDTQYF.

A word on this clonotype: With a much larger clone just one base away, this may be a read error. Given the absence of the conserved phenylalanine or tryptophan at the CDR3 end, a read error is likely. V usage is TRBV27 and J usage is TRBJ1-1; D perhaps matches TRBD1 (6 bases). Looked up from germline, CDR1 is MNHEY and CDR2 is SMNVEV (reference sequence). V lost 5 bases and J lost 0, with 7 bases in between. The CDR3 is 13 residues long. CDR3 coding DNA: TGTGCCAGCAGTGGGGACATGAACACTGAAGCTTTCTCT. Translated, it gives CASSGDMNTEAFS.

This clonotype was picked up many times. The chain recombines TRBV27 with TRBJ1-6; TRBD1 is a possible D gene (6 bases). With 6 bases removed from V and 9 bases from J, the gap between germline ends came to 18 bases. This CDR3 has 15 residues. Germline V gene data show CDR1 as MNHEY and CDR2 as SMNVEV (reference sequence). The CDR3 spells CASRLTGTNSSPLHF. CDR3 DNA sequence: TGTGCCAGCAGGTTAACCGGGACAAATAGTTCACCCCTCCACTTT.